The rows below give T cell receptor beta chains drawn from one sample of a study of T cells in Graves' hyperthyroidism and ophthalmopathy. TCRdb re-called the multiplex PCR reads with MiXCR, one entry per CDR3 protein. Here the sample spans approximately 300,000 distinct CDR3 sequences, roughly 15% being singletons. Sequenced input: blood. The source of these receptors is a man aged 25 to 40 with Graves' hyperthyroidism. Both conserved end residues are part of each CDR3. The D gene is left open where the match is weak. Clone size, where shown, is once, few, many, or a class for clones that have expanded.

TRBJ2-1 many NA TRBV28 CASTEGGLYNEQFF TGTGCCAGCACCGAGGGGGGGTTGTACAATGAGCAGTTCTTC
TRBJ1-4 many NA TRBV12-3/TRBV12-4 CASSQHSSQLTQLFF TGTGCCAGCAGCCAACACAGTTCACAGCTAACCCAACTGTTTTTT
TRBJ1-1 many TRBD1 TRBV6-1 CASSTTGTGGLGEAFF TGTGCCAGCAGTACCACCGGGACAGGGGGCCTCGGTGAAGCTTTCTTT
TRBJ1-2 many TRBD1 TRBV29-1 CSVEDGADRAVHGYTF TGCAGCGTTGAAGACGGGGCTGACAGGGCGGTCCATGGCTACACCTTC
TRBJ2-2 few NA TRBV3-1 CASSQDAGELFF TGTGCCAGCAGCCAAGATGCCGGGGAGCTGTTTTTT
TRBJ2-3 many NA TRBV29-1 CSGGGPYTSDTQYF TGCAGCGGGGGAGGCCCCTACACAAGTGATACGCAGTATTTT
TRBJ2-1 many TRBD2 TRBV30 CAWSVRGTSGYNEQFF TGTGCCTGGAGTGTACGTGGGACTAGCGGTTACAATGAGCAGTTCTTC
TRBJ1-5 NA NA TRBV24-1 CATSDGNQPQHF TGTGCCACCAGTGACGGCAATCAGCCCCAGCATTTT
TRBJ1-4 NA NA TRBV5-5 CASTRSPGLNEKLFF TGTGCCAGCACCCGAAGCCCGGGCCTCAATGAAAAACTGTTTTTT
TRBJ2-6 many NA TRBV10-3 CAISAPGMSGANVLTF TGTGCCATCAGTGCCCCAGGGATGTCTGGGGCCAACGTCCTGACTTTC
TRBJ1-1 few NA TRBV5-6 CASSLGSGWAGPYSTEAFF TGTGCCAGCAGCTTGGGTTCGGGATGGGCAGGGCCGTATTCCACTGAAGCTTTCTTT